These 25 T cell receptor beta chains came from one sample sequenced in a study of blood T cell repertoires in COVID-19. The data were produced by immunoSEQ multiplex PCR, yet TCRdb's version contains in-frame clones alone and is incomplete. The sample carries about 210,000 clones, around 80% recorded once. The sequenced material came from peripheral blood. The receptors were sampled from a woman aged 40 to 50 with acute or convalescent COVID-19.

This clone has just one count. DNA for the CDR3: TGCGCCAGCAGCTTGTTGATGAGCGGGAGAAGGGCTAGCACAGATACGCAGTATTTT. It codes for CASSLLMSGRRASTDTQYF. The rearrangement joins TRBV5-1 to TRBJ2-3; 8 nucleotides match TRBD2. Trimming removed 1 base from V and 0 bases from J; junction bases left unmatched: 13. This CDR3 has 19 amino acids. From germline, CDR1 is SGHRS and CDR2 YFSETQ.

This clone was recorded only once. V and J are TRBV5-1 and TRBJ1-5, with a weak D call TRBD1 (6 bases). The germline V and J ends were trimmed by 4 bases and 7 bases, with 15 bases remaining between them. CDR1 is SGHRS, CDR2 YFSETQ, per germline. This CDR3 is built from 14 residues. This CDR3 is CASSPTGGGQPQHF. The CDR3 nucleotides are TGCGCCAGCAGCCCTACGGGAGGGGGGCAGCCCCAGCATTTT.

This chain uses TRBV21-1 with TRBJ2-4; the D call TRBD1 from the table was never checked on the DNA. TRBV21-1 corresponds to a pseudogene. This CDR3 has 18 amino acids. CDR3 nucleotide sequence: TGTGCCAGCCACGTAAGTGACTGGGGACAGCTAGCCAAAAACATTCAGTACTTC. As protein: CASHVSDWGQLAKNIQYF.

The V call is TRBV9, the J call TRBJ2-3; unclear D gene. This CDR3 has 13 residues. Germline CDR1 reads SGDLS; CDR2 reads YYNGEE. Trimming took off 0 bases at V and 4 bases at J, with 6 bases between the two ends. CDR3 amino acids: CASSVATSDTQYF. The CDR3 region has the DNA TGTGCCAGCAGCGTAGCCACTTCAGATACGCAGTATTTT.

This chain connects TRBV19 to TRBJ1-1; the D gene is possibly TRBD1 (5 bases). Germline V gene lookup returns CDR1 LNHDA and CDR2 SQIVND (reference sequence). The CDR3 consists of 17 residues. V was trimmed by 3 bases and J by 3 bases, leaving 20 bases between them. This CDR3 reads CASSIVIGRGSHTEAFF. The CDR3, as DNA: TGTGCCAGTAGTATTGTCATCGGTAGGGGATCGCACACTGAAGCTTTCTTT.

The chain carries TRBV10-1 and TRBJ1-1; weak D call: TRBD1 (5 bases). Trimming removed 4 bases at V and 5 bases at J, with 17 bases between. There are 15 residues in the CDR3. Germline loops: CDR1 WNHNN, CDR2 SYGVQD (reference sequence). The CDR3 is CASSAAGGSATEAFF. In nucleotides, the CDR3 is TGCGCCAGCAGTGCCGCCGGGGGTAGTGCGACTGAAGCTTTCTTT.

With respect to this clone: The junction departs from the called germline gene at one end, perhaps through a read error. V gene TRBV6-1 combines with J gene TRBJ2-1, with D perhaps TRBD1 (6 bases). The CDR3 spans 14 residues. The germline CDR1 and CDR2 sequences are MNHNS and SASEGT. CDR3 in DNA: TGTGCCAGCAGTGAACCGCCACGAGGGGGAGAGCGGTTCTTC. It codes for CASSEPPRGGERFF.

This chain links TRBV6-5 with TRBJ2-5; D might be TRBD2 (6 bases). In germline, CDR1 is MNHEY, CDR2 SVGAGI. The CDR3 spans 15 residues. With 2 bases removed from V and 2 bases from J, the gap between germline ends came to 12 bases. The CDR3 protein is CASSYGGSGQETQYF. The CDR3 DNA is TGTGCCAGCAGTTACGGGGGGAGCGGTCAAGAGACCCAGTACTTC.

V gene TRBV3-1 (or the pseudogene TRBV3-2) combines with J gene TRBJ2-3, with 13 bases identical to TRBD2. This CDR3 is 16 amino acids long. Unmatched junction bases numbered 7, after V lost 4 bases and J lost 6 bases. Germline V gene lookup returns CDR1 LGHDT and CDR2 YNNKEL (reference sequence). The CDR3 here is CASSPLAGGPGDTQYF. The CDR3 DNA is TGTGCCAGCAGCCCACTAGCGGGGGGGCCAGGTGATACGCAGTATTTT.

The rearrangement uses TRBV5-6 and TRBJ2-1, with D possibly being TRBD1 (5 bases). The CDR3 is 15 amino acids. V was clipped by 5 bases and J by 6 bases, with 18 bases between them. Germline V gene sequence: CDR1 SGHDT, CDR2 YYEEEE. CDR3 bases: TGTGCCAGCAGACCGCAAGGGGTAGGGATCAATGAGCAGTTCTTC. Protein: CASRPQGVGINEQFF.

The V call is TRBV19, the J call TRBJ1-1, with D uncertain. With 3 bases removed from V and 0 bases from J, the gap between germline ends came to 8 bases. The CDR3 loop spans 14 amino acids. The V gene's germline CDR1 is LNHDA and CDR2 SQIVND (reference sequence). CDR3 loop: CASSMISVNTEAFF. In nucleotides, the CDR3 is TGTGCCAGTAGTATGATCTCGGTGAACACTGAAGCTTTCTTT.

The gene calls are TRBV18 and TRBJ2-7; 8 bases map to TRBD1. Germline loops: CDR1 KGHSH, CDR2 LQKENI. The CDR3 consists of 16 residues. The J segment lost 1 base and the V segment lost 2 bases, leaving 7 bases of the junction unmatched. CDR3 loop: CASSPTGGQASYEQYF. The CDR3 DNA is TGTGCCAGCTCACCAACTGGGGGACAGGCTTCCTACGAGCAGTACTTC.

The CDR3 region is CAIARLAGTASTDTQYF. The DNA for the CDR3 is TGTGCCATCGCCCGACTAGCGGGAACCGCTAGCACAGATACGCAGTATTTT. V and J are TRBV10-3 and TRBJ2-3, with TRBD2 matching 11 bases. This CDR3 region has 17 residues. The germline CDR1 and CDR2 sequences are ENHRY and SYGVKD. With 8 bases clipped from V and 0 bases from J, the junction kept 10 bases outside the gene matches.

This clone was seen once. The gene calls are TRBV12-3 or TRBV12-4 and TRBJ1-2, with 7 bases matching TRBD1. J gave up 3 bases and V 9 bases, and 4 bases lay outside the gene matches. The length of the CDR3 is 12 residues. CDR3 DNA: TGTGCCAGTGAAGGGGGCGACTATGGCTACACCTTC. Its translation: CASEGGDYGYTF.

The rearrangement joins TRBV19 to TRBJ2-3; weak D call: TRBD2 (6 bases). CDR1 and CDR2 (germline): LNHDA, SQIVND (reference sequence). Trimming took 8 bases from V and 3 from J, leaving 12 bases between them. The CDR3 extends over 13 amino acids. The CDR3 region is CASSLEGTDTQYF. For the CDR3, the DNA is TGTGCCAGTTCCTTGGAGGGGACAGATACGCAGTATTTT.

CDR3 in amino acids: CASRGQGAEQFF. The CDR3 coding sequence is TGTGCCAGCAGAGGACAGGGAGCTGAGCAGTTCTTC. J is TRBJ2-1 and V is TRBV2, with 8 bases lining up with TRBD1. Germline V lookup: CDR1 SNHLY, CDR2 FYNNEI. CDR3 size: 12 residues. The V gene end was trimmed by 6 bases and the J gene end by 9 bases; junction bases not matched to a gene: 4.

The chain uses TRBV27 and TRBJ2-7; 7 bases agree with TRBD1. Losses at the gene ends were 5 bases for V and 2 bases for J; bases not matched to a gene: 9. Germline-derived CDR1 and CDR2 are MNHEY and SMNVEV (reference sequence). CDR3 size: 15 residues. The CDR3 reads CASSRSGQLPYEQYF. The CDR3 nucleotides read TGTGCCAGCAGTCGTTCGGGACAGTTACCCTACGAGCAGTACTTC.

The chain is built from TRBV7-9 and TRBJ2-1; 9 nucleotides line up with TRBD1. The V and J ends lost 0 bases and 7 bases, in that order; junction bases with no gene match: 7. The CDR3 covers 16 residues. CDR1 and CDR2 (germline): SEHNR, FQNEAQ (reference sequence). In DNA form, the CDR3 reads TGTGCCAGCAGCTTAGCGGGGGACAGGGCGTGGAATGAGCAGTTCTTC. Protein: CASSLAGDRAWNEQFF.

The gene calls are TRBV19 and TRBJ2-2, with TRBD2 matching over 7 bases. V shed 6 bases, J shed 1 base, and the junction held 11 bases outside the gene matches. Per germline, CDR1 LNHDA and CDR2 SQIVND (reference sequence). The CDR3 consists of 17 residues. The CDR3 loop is CASSPPLRGRNTGELFF. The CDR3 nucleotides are TGTGCCAGTAGCCCGCCCTTGCGGGGGAGGAACACCGGGGAGCTGTTTTTT.

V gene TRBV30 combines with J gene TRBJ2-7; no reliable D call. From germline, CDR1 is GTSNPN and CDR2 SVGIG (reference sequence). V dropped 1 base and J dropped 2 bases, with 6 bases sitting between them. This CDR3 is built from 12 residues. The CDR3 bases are TGTGCCTGGAGTGACAGCACCTACGAGCAGTACTTC. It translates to CAWSDSTYEQYF.

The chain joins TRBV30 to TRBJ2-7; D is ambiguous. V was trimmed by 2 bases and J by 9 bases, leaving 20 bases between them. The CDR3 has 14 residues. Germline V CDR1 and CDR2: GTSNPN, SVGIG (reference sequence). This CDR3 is CAWSPSQVSSGQYF. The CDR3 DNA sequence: TGTGCCTGGAGTCCCTCCCAGGTGTCGTCCGGGCAGTACTTC.

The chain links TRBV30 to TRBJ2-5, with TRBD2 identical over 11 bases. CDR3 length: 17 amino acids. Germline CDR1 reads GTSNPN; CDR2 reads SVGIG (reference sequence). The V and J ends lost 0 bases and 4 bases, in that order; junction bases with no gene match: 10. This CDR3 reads CAWSVPGFSGGVETQYF. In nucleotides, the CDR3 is TGTGCCTGGAGTGTACCCGGTTTTAGCGGGGGGGTAGAGACCCAGTACTTC.

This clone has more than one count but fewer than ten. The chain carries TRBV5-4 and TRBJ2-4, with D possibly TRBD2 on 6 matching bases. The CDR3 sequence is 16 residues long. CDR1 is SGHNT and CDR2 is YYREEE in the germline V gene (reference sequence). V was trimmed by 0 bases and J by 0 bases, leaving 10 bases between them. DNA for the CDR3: TGTGCCAGCAGCTTGGAATCGGGGGTAGCCAAAAACATTCAGTACTTC. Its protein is CASSLESGVAKNIQYF.

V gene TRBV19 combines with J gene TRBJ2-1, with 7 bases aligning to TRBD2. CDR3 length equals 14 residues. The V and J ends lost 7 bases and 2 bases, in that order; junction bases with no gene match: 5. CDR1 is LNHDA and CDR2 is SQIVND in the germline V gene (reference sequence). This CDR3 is CASTLGGTYNEQFF. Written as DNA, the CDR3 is TGTGCCAGTACGCTGGGAGGGACCTACAATGAGCAGTTCTTC.

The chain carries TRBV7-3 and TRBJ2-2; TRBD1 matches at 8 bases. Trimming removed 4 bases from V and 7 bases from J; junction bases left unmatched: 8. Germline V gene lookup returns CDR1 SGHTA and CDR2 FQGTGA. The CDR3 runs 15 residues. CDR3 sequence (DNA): TGTGCCAGCAGCTCCGCCCATACAGGGGGCGGGGAGCTGTTTTTT. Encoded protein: CASSSAHTGGGELFF.